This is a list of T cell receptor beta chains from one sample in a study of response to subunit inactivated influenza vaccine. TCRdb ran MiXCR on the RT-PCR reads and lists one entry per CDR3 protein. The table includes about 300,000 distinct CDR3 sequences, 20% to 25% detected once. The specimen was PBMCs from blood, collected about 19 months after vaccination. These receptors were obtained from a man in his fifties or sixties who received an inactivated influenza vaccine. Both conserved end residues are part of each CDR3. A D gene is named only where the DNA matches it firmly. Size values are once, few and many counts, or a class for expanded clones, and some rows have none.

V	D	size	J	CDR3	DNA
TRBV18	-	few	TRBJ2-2	CASSHDTNTGELFF	TGTGCCAGCTCTCACGACACAAACACCGGGGAGCTGTTTTTT
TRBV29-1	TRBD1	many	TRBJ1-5	CSVVTGLGQPQHF	TGCAGCGTTGTGACAGGGCTAGGCCAGCCCCAGCATTTT
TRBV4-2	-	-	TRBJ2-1	CASSQEKGTQSYNEQFF	TGTGCCAGCAGCCAAGAGAAGGGGACTCAAAGCTACAATGAGCAGTTCTTC
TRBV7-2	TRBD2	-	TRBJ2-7	CASSPTSGMFSSYEQYF	TGTGCCAGCAGCCCAACTAGCGGGATGTTTTCTAGTTACGAGCAGTACTTC
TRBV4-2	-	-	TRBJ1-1	CASSQDRWGKSTEAFF	TGTGCCAGCAGCCAAGATCGGTGGGGGAAGTCGACTGAAGCTTTCTTT
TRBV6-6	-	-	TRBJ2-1	CASSYEYHEQFF	TGTGCCAGCAGTTATGAGTACCATGAGCAGTTCTTC
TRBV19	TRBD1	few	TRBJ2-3	CATQGQLIDTQYF	TGTGCCACCCAGGGACAGCTCATCGATACGCAGTATTTT
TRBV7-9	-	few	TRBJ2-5	CASSPRAGIIETQYF	TGTGCCAGCAGCCCGCGGGCAGGGATCATAGAGACCCAGTACTTC
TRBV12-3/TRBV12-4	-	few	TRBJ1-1	CASTPLGYSKNTEAFF	TGTGCCAGCACCCCCCTAGGTTACAGTAAGAACACTGAAGCTTTCTTT
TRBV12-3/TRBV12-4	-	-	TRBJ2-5	CASSLALRGAQGETQYF	TGTGCCAGCAGTTTAGCGCTAAGAGGGGCGCAGGGGGAGACCCAGTACTTC
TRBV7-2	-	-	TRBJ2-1	CASSLGQGGHEQFF	TGTGCCAGCAGCTTAGGCCAGGGAGGCCATGAGCAGTTCTTC
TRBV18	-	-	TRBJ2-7	CASSQTGTVYEQYF	TGTGCCAGCTCACAAACCGGGACCGTCTACGAGCAGTACTTC
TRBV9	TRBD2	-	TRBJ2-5	CASSSGLAGVRETQYF	TGTGCCAGCAGCTCCGGACTAGCGGGAGTTAGAGAGACCCAGTACTTC
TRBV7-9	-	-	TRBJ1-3	CASSLQGKPLSGNTIYF	TGTGCCAGCAGCTTACAGGGAAAACCACTCTCTGGAAACACCATATATTTT
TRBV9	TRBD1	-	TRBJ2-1	CASSVSIQGAGYNEQFF	TGTGCCAGCAGCGTATCCATACAGGGGGCAGGCTACAATGAGCAGTTCTTC
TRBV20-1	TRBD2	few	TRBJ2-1	CSARDLRTSVNEQFF	TGCAGTGCTAGAGATCTTAGGACTAGCGTCAATGAGCAGTTCTTC
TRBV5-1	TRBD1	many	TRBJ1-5	CASSVDTGVPYSNQPQHF	TGCGCCAGCAGCGTCGACACAGGGGTCCCTTATAGCAATCAGCCCCAGCATTTT
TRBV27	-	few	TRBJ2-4	CASSNSIAKNIQYF	TGTGCCAGCAGTAACTCTATAGCCAAAAACATTCAGTACTTC
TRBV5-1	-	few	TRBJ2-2	CASSFEPRNTGELFF	TGCGCCAGCAGCTTTGAGCCAAGGAACACCGGGGAGCTGTTTTTT
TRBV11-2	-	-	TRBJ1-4	CASSPEWAGGEKLFF	TGTGCCAGCAGCCCCGAGTGGGCCGGGGGCGAAAAACTGTTTTTT
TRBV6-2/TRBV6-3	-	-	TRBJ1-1	CASSIYRVGEAFF	TGTGCCAGCAGTATATATCGGGTTGGTGAAGCTTTCTTT
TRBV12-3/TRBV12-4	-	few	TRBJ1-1	CASSPYTSMNTEAFF	TGTGCCAGCAGTCCATACACGTCTATGAACACTGAAGCTTTCTTT
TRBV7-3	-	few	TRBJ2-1	CASSLNDNEQFF	TGTGCCAGCAGCTTAAACGACAATGAGCAGTTCTTC
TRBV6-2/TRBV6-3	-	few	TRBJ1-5	CASSTYRVRQPQHF	TGTGCCAGCAGTACCTACAGGGTTCGTCAGCCCCAGCATTTT
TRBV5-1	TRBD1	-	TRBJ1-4	CASSSWTGDEKLFF	TGCGCCAGCAGCTCCTGGACAGGAGATGAAAAACTGTTTTTT
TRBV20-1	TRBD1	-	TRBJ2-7	CSASDRHPSREQYF	TGCAGTGCTTCGGACAGGCACCCAAGCAGAGAGCAGTACTTC
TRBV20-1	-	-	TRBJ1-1	CSAVNGAEAFF	TGCAGTGCCGTTAACGGCGCTGAAGCTTTCTTT
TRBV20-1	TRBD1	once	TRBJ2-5	CSARGQGQQETQYF	TGCAGTGCTCGAGGACAGGGCCAACAAGAGACCCAGTACTTC
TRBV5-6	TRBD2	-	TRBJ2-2	CASSLAGLAGNTGELFF	TGTGCCAGCAGCTTGGCCGGACTAGCGGGGAACACCGGGGAGCTGTTTTTT